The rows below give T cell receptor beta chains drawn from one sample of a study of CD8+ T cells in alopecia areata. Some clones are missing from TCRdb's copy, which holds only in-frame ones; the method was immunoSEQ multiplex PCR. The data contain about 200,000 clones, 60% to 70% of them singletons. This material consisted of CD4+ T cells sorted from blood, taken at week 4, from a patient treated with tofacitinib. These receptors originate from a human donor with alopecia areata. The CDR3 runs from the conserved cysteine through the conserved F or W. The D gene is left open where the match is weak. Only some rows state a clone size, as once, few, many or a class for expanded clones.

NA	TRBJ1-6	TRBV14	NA	CASSQRTGLRNSPLHF	TGTGCCAGCAGCCAACGAACAGGGCTCCGTAATTCACCCCTCCACTTT
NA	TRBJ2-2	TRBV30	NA	CAWRLQSAGELFF	TGTGCCTGGAGGCTACAGTCGGCCGGGGAGCTGTTTTTT
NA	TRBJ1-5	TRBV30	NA	CASGGLTENQPQHF	TGTGCCAGTGGGGGCTTGACAGAAAATCAGCCCCAGCATTTT
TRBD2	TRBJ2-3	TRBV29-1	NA	CSVGLAGGTDTQYF	TGCAGCGTGGGGCTAGCGGGGGGCACAGATACGCAGTATTTT
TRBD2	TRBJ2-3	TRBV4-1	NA	CASSQEGLAGSGADTQYF	TGCGCCAGCAGCCAAGAAGGACTAGCGGGGTCGGGCGCAGATACGCAGTATTTT
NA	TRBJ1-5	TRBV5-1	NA	CASSLGGSSAGPQHF	TGCGCCAGCAGCTTGGGGGGGTCTAGCGCAGGGCCCCAGCATTTT
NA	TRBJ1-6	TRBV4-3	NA	CASSPGFSYNSPLHF	TGCGCCAGCAGCCCCGGATTCTCCTATAATTCACCCCTCCACTTT
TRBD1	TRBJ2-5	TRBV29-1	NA	CSERQGGIETQYF	TGCAGCGAAAGACAGGGTGGGATCGAGACCCAGTACTTC
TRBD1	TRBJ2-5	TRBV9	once	CASSSGQGEETQYF	TGTGCCAGCAGCAGCGGACAGGGTGAAGAGACCCAGTACTTC
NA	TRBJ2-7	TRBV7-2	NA	CASSSPGAYEQYF	TGTGCCAGCAGCTCACCGGGGGCCTACGAGCAGTACTTC
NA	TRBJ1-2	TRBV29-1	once	CSITLSAESYTF	TGCAGCATAACACTGAGCGCGGAGAGCTACACCTTC
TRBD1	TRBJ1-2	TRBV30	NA	CAWRAGQWNGYTF	TGTGCCTGGAGGGCGGGACAGTGGAACGGCTACACCTTC
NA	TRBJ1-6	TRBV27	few	CASSLGGELISPLHF	TGTGCCAGCAGTTTGGGCGGGGAGCTAATTTCACCCCTCCACTTT
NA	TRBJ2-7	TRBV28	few	CATGRTDSLYEQYF	TGTGCCACAGGACGGACAGACTCCCTCTACGAGCAGTACTTC
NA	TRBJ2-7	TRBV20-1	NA	CSATSYEQYF	TGCAGTGCTACTTCCTACGAGCAGTACTTC
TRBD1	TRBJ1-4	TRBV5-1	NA	CASMTSAGGNEKLFF	TGCGCCAGCATGACTTCGGCAGGGGGAAATGAAAAACTGTTTTTT
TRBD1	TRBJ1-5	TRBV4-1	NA	CASNPGGPSREQPQHF	TGCGCCAGCAATCCAGGGGGCCCCTCCAGGGAGCAGCCCCAGCATTTT
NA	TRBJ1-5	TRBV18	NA	CASSPGGERQPQHF	TGTGCCAGCTCACCAGGGGGGGAGAGGCAGCCCCAGCATTTT
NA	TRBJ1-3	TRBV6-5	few	CASSFGQGARLDF	NA
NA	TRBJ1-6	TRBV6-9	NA	CASSPPGSTGSPLHF	TGTGCCAGCAGCCCCCCGGGAAGTACGGGTTCACCCCTCCACTTT
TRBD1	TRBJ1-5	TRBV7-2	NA	CASSQGGNQPQHF	TGTGCCAGCAGCCAGGGGGGGAATCAGCCCCAGCATTTT
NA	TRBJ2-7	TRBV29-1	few	CSANTGSHEQYF	TGCAGCGCCAATACAGGGTCCCACGAGCAGTACTTC
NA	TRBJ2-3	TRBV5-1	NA	CASSDGGPPRDTQYF	TGCGCCAGCAGCGACGGGGGGCCTCCCAGGGATACGCAGTATTTT
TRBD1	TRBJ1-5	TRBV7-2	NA	CASSGQGADQPQHF	TGTGCCTCTTCCGGGCAGGGGGCCGATCAGCCCCAGCATTTT
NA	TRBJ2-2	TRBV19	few	CASSIHGELFF	TGTGCCAGTAGTATCCACGGGGAGCTGTTTTTT
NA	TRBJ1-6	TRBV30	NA	CAWSVGLAYNSPLHF	TGTGCCTGGAGTGTAGGACTTGCCTATAATTCACCCCTCCACTTT